A selection of T cell receptor beta chains follows, all from one sample in a study of T cell responses to AZD1222 COVID-19 vaccine. The protocol was immunoSEQ multiplex PCR, while the TCRdb copy is restricted to in-frame clones and leaves out a portion. The sample yields about 110,000 clones, about nine tenths seen once. The input for sequencing was peripheral blood, taken on day 0 of AZD1222 vaccination. Receptor source: an adult in good health. CDR3s leave out the opening cysteine and the closing phenylalanine or tryptophan.

>TRBJ2-7|TRBV10-3
AIRTGTGSYEQY
>TRBJ2-7|TRBV3-1/TRBV3-2
ASSQEVVYEQY
>TRBJ2-7|TRBV18
ASSGPGQPWKQY
>TRBJ2-2|TRBV27
ASSLSGGAGELF
>TRBJ1-2|TRBV27
ASTAGVGGYT
>TRBJ1-4|TRBV5-1
ASSQSGVTNEKLF
>TRBJ2-1|TRBV5-1
ASSPVMGGYNEQF
>TRBJ2-3|TRBV6-4
ASSEGPSGTTDTQY
>TRBJ2-3|TRBV18
ASSPRAPGLAGEDTQY
>TRBJ1-1|TRBV27
ASSYRDPEAF
>TRBJ2-1|TRBV4-2
ASSLNSGLYNEQF
>TRBJ2-3|TRBV10-2
ASSVPSAGAGDTQY
>TRBJ2-1|TRBV7-2
ASSPRTSGTYNEQF
>TRBJ2-1|TRBV27
ASTSPYSEQF
>TRBJ2-7|TRBV7-2
ASSLDHYEQY
>TRBJ2-3|TRBV4-1
ASSRVASGRYTQY
>TRBJ2-7|TRBV7-9
ASSFLYEQY
>TRBJ2-3|TRBV6-5
ASSYSIPSTDTQY
>TRBJ1-2|TRBV5-5
ASSPPLGIYGYT
>TRBJ2-5|TRBV19
ASTSGTSEETQY
>TRBJ1-1|TRBV7-6
ASSPLGTRRTNTEAF
>TRBJ1-5|TRBV7-2
ASSQTGYSNQPQH
>TRBJ2-7|TRBV4-2
ASSPAGTGSYEQY
>TRBJ2-7|TRBV12-3/TRBV12-4
ASSSQGYEQY
>TRBJ2-3|TRBV21-1
ASRGSTDTQY
>TRBJ2-3|TRBV2
ASGYSTDTQY
>TRBJ2-3|TRBV27
ASRPAAGVTDTQY
>TRBJ2-1|TRBV12-1
ASIPPVGTSAGDEQF
>TRBJ1-1|TRBV30
AWSVIPMNAEAF
>TRBJ1-3|TRBV6-5
ASTGGTTIY
>TRBJ1-5|TRBV18
ASSTGQHSNQPQH
>TRBJ2-7|TRBV5-1
ASSASGGEQY
>TRBJ1-1|TRBV11-1
ASSLDWARLNTEAF
>TRBJ1-4|TRBV5-4
ASSLDGEKLF
>TRBJ1-2|TRBV6-1
ASSERLYGYT
>TRBJ2-7|TRBV4-1
ASSQVQGARIEQY
>TRBJ1-2|TRBV4-1
ASSQGLIYERYT
>TRBJ2-2|TRBV5-4
ASSLGLAGVPGELF
>TRBJ2-3|TRBV9
ASSEETSHADTQY
>TRBJ2-3|TRBV14
ASSQSLYTDTQY
>TRBJ1-2|TRBV7-2
ASSPRSFSYGYT
>TRBJ1-3|TRBV19
ATEDYSERGNTIY
>TRBJ2-7|TRBV19
ASSIGQGAAEAYEQY
>TRBJ2-2|TRBV28
ATGGVNTGELF
>TRBJ2-7|TRBV30
AWSLDRGTYEQY
>TRBJ2-2|TRBV27
ASRIHGTGELF
>TRBJ2-5|TRBV30
AWTAAETQY
>TRBJ2-7|TRBV12-3/TRBV12-4
ASSPAAYEQY
>TRBJ2-1|TRBV10-1
ASSPSGRMINEQF
>TRBJ1-3|TRBV6-5
ASRGAGGNTIY
>TRBJ1-1|TRBV5-4
ASSFGRGNTEAF
>TRBJ1-3|TRBV6-5
ASSYSTGGGNTIY
>TRBJ1-5|TRBV5-1
ASSLDPLSNQPQH
>TRBJ1-3|TRBV7-2
ASSSQQGGWGNTIY
>TRBJ1-1|TRBV30
AWSEGSFRAF